The clone carrying this T cell receptor (beta chain) has more than one count but fewer than ten. Indicated time point: patch test 2, 6 weeks after DPC sensitization. Treatment described: therapeutic diphenylcyclopropenone sensitization with weekly scalp DPC. These data originate in a study of human T cells and chemical hapten exposure. CDR3 size: 13 residues. V was trimmed by 1 base and J by 7 bases, leaving 10 bases between them. From germline, CDR1 is LNHDA and CDR2 SQIVND (reference sequence). TCRdb reprocessed the RACE reads via MiXCR and lists one record per CDR3 protein. The sample shows about 84,000 distinct CDR3 sequences, around 9.3% of them seen only once.

The rearrangement uses TRBV19 and TRBJ1-1, with no clear D. This receptor was taken from a woman in her 50s with alopecia areata. Some clones in this sample may be carry-over from other donors' samples. This sample comprised whole blood, obtained in connection with sensitization to the hapten diphenylcyclopropenone (DPC). This CDR3 reads CASSIGSTHEAFF. The CDR3 DNA reads as TGTGCCAGTAGTATAGGCTCCACCCATGAAGCTTTCTTT.